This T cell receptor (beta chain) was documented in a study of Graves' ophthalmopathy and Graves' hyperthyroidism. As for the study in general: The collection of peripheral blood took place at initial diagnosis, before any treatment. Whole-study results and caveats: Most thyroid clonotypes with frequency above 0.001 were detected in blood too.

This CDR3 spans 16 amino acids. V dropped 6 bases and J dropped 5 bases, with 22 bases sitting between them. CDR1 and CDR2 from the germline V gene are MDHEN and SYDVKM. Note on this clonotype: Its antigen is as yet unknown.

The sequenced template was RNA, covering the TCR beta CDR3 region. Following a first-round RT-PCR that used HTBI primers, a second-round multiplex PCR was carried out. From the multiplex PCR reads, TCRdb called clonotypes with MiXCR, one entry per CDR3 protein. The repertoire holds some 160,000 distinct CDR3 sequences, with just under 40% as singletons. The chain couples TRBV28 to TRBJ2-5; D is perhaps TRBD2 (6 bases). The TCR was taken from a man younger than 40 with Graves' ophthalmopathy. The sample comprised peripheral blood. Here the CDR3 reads CASRGHSGSRRETQYF. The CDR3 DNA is TGTGCCAGCAGGGGCCACAGCGGGTCGAGGAGGGAGACCCAGTACTTC.